This T cell receptor (beta chain) was identified during a study of cytomegalovirus exposure and HLA in healthy donors. Study observations and caveats: There were around 160 TCR beta chains listed as cytomegalovirus-associated.

The CDR3 covers 12 residues. V lost 3 bases and J lost 4, with 6 bases in between. The germline CDR1 and CDR2 sequences are SNHLY and FYNNEI. As regards this clone: Its antigen is undetermined. This CDR3 is also generated by other DNA sequences in the sample.

PCR involved 60 Vbeta and 13 Jbeta primers. Measured with immunoSEQ multiplex PCR; TCRdb has only the in-frame clones, and not every one. This table holds about 130,000 clones, roughly 74% found once. This chain uses TRBV2 with TRBJ1-2; TRBD1 is a possible D gene (6 bases). This receptor was taken from a woman between 50 and 59 years old in good health and CMV-seropositive. Sequencing used PBMCs. The CDR3 coding sequence is TGTGCCAGCAGTGAGGACAGCTATGGCTACACCTTC. This translates into CASSEDSYGYTF.